This TCR beta chain was sequenced in a study of Ad26.COV2.S vaccination and SARS-CoV-2 variants (dated by TCRdb to the early 2020s). In terms of the full investigation: Donors in the vaccine arm were drawn from COV1001, a multicentre, randomized, double-blind, placebo-controlled phase I-IIa trial testing Ad26.COV2.S in healthy adults. Investigators did not know the trial group allocation while performing experiments and assessing outcomes. Participants in the trial were split at random into five groups of five each, receiving low-dose or high-dose Ad26.COV2.S once or twice, or else placebo on both occasions. Ad26.COV2.S was administered intramuscularly at 5 x 10^10 or 1 x 10^11 viral particles, either as a single shot or as two shots given 56 days apart. A total of 32 samples were included in the TCR-sequenced set, comprising some 20 Ad26.COV2.S vaccine recipients, 5 placebo recipients and 8 SARS-CoV-2 convalescent individuals. TCRbeta repertoire sequencing was used to assess the specificity and breadth of SARS-CoV-2-reactive T cell receptors after Ad26.COV2.S vaccination.

Only one count was recorded for this clone. The clone's antigen remains unknown. Per-base quality was not reported, and no clone a single base away is much larger than it. The immunoSEQ Assay was used to sequence TCRbeta CDR3 regions. After extraction, genomic DNA underwent amplification by bias-controlled multiplex PCR, followed by high-throughput sequencing. Turning to the authors' computational methods: Collapsing and filtering of sequences were performed to quantify the absolute abundance of each unique TCRbeta CDR3 region. T cell fraction was estimated by normalizing TCRbeta template counts to usable DNA, which was measured by amplifying reference genes present in all nucleated cells. Repertoire TCRs were annotated as SARS-CoV-2-specific when V gene, CDR3 amino acid sequence and J gene were exactly matched to a known reactive TCR set. The reference SARS-CoV-2 TCR set came from MIRA and was filtered for enrichment in COVID-19-positive ImmuneCODE repertoires, removing public or cross-reactive TCRs. Based on the MIRA antigens, annotated TCRs were further analysed at the level of specific ORF or position within ORF. Breadth was defined as annotated unique rearrangements over total unique productive rearrangements; depth was the summed frequency of those rearrangements. TCR breadth was compared between groups using two-sided Wilcoxon rank-sum tests. Sourced from immuneACCESS, this table was stored by TCRdb with only in-frame sequences that have V and J called. A share of the clones is absent; for the studies checked, an unresolved V gene accounts for under half, and the remainder has no known explanation. For V, J and clone size, that table is used; D and trimming come from the DNA. The sample includes approximately 350,000 clones, with about nine tenths observed a single time. In total, the top ten clones hold around 3.5% of the sample.

V is clipped by 6 bases and J by 2 bases, and the sequence between their germline boundaries is 12 bases long. The CDR1 and CDR2 encoded by the germline V gene are MDHEN and SYDVKM. Inclusive of the bounding cysteine and phenylalanine, the CDR3 is 14 residues long. Just CDR3 DNA is preserved here, 42 bases in frame from base 1. The intended sense of this specimen's treatment or condition label: some 19 received Ad26.COV2.S at low or high dose, single or two shots; several received placebo; per-sample allocation not given. Repertoires of vaccine and placebo recipients were sequenced from samples taken on day 63 after the first injection. In Cohort 1b, about 25 adults aged 18-55 years were enrolled at a single site in Boston, USA, between 29 July and 7 August 2020. As a vaccine, Ad26.COV2.S was a replication-incompetent adenovirus type 26 vector that expressed a prefusion-stabilized SARS-CoV-2 spike protein derived from the original Wuhan strain.

Broad study findings and their caveats: Comparable non-spike TCR breadth was observed between vaccine and placebo recipients, consistent with only spike being contained in the vaccine. After vaccination, spike-specific CD8+ and CD4+ T cell responses were reported to show substantial breadth. The authors noted that total T cell responses may have been underestimated by the TCR breadth and depth analyses. Compared with placebo recipients, Ad26.COV2.S recipients showed higher spike-specific TCR breadth (P = 0.0014). The study lacked the statistical power to compare responses across vaccine doses or regimens.

The rearrangement combines TRBV28 with TRBJ2-3, with an unclear D gene assignment. The clonotype was recovered from a person between 18 and 65 years old who received the Ad26.COV2.S COVID-19 vaccine or a placebo. Sequenced material: peripheral blood, taken in a trial of Ad26.COV2.S vaccine versus placebo. The nucleotide sequence is given as TGTGCCAGCAGGTCCGGGTCTTCCACAGATACGCAGTATTTT. Translated, this is CASRSGSSTDTQYF. The full variable domain, with segments outside the CDR3 supplied by the reference TRBV28 and TRBJ2-3 proteins, appears as DVKVTQSSRYLVKRTGEKVFLECVQDMDHENMFWYRQDPGLGLRLIYFSYDVKMKEKGDIPEGYSVSREKKERFSLILESASTNQTSMYLCASRSGSSTDTQYFGPGTRLTVL.